What follows describes a single TCR beta chain. The CDR3 runs 14 residues. V was cut by 3 bases and J by 5 bases, with 13 bases left in between. Germline lookup yields CDR1 SGHTA and CDR2 FQGNSA. This sample is drawn from a study of blood T cell repertoires in COVID-19. The method was immunoSEQ multiplex PCR; TCRdb's version includes in-frame clones alone and lacks a portion of them. Of roughly 370,000 clones in the sample, around nine tenths were seen once. The chain has TRBV7-2 and TRBJ2-5; weak D call: TRBD1 (5 bases). Sequences were obtained from PBMCs or T cells enriched from blood (not recorded which). The TCR comes from a woman aged 50 to 60 who had recovered from COVID-19. CDR3 region: CASSLIYRSETQYF. The CDR3 nucleotides are TGTGCCAGCAGCTTGATCTACAGGTCCGAGACCCAGTACTTC. The full variable domain, in which reference TRBV7-2 and TRBJ2-5 provide the parts outside the CDR3, is GAGVSQSPSNKVTEKGKDVELRCDPISGHTALYWYRQSLGQGLEFLIYFQGNSAPDKSGLPSDRFSAERTGGSVSTLTIQRTQQEDSAVYLCASSLIYRSETQYFGPGTRLLVL.